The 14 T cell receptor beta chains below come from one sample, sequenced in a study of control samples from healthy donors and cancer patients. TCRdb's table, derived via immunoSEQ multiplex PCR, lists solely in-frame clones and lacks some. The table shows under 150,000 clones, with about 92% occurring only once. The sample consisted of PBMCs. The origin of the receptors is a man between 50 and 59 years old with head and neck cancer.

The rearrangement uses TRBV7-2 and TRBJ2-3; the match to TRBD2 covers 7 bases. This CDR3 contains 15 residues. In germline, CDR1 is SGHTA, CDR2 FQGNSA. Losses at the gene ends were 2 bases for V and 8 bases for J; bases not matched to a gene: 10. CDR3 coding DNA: TGTGCCAGCAGCTTAAGCCGGCGGGGGACGGCTACGCAGTATTTT. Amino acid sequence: CASSLSRRGTATQYF.

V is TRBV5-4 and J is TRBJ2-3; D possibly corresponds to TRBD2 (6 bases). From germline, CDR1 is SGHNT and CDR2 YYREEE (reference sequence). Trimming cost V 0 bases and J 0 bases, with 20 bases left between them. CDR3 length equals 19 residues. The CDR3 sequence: CASSLAGLAIHPSTDTQYF. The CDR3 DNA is TGTGCCAGCAGCTTGGCCGGTCTAGCGATCCACCCTAGCACAGATACGCAGTATTTT.

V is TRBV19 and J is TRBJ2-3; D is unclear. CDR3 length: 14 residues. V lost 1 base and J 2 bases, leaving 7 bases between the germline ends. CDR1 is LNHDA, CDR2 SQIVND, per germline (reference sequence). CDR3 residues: CASSIGRNTDTQYF. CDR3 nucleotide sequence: TGTGCCAGTAGTATAGGAAGGAACACAGATACGCAGTATTTT.

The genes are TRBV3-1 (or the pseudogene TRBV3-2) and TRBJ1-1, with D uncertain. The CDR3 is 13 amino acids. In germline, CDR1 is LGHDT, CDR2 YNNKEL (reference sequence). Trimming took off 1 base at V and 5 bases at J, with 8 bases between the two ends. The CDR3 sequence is CASSQAGNTEAFF. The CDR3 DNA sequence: TGTGCCAGCAGCCAAGCCGGGAATACTGAAGCTTTCTTT.

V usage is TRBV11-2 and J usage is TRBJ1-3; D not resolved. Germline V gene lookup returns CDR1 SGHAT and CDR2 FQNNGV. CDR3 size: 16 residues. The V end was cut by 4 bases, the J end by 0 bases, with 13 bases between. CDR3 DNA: TGTGCCAGCAGCTCCCCCTCGGGTCTCTCTGGAAACACCATATATTTT. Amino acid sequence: CASSSPSGLSGNTIYF.

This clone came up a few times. CDR3 sequence (DNA): TGTGCCAGCAGCTTAGAGGGGGGGGCTGGCTACACCTTC. It specifies CASSLEGGAGYTF. V and J are TRBV13 and TRBJ1-2; TRBD1 is a possible D gene (6 bases). Looked up from germline, CDR1 is PRHDT and CDR2 is FYEKMQ (reference sequence). CDR3 length: 13 residues. V was trimmed by 1 base and J by 7 bases, leaving 10 bases between them. The whole variable domain, filled in from reference TRBV13 and TRBJ1-2, reads AAGVIQSPRHLIKEKRETATLKCYPIPRHDTVYWYQQGPGQDPQFLISFYEKMQSDKGSIPDRFSAQQFSDYHSELNMSSLELGDSALYFCASSLEGGAGYTFGSGTRLTVV.

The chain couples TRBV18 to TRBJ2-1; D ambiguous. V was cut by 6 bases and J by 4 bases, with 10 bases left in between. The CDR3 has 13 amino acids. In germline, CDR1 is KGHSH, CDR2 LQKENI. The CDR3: CASSPHGYNEQFF. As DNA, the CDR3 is TGTGCCAGCTCTCCTCACGGGTACAATGAGCAGTTCTTC.

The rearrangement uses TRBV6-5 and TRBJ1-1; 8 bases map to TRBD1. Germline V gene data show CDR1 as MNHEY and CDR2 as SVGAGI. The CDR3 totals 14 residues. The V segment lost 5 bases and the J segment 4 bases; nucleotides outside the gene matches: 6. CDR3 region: CASSLNRGGTEAFF. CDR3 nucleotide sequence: TGTGCCAGCAGTCTTAACAGGGGGGGCACTGAAGCTTTCTTT.

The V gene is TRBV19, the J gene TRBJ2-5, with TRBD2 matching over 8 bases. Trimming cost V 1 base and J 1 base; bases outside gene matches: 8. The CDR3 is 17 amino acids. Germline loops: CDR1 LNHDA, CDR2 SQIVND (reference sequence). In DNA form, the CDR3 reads TGTGCCAGTAGTATAGCGGGGGGGCGGTGGGGCCAAGAGACCCAGTACTTC. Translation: CASSIAGGRWGQETQYF.

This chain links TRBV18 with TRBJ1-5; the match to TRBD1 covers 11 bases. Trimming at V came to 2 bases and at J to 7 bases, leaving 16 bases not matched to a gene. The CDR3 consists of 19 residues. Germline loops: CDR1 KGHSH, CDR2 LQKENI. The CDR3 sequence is CASSPKGQGVWGMVQPQHF. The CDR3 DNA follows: TGTGCCAGCTCACCAAAGGGACAGGGGGTATGGGGTATGGTCCAGCCCCAGCATTTT.

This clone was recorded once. The CDR3 region has the DNA TGTGCCAGCTCACCCTCTGGCAGGAGTAGCAATCAGCCCCAGCATTTT. Amino acids: CASSPSGRSSNQPQHF. This chain joins TRBV18 and TRBJ1-5, with no clear D. CDR1 is KGHSH and CDR2 is LQKENI in the germline V gene. V lost 3 bases and J 0 bases, leaving 12 bases between the germline ends. This CDR3 is 16 amino acids long.

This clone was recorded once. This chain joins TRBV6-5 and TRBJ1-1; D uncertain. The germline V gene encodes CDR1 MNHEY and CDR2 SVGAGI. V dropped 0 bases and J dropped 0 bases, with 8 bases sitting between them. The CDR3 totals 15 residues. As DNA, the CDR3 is TGTGCCAGCAGTTACTCCACAGTCATGAACACTGAAGCTTTCTTT. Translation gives CASSYSTVMNTEAFF.

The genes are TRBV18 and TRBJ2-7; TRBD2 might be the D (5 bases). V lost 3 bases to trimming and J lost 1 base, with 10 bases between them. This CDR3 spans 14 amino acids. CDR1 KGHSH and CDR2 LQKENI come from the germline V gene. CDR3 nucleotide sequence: TGTGCCAGCTCACCGGTAGGGAGTTCCTACGAGCAGTACTTC. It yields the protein CASSPVGSSYEQYF.

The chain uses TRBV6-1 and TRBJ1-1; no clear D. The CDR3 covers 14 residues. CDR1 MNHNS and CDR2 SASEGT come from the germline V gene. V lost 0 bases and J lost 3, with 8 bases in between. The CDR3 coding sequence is TGTGCCAGCAGTGAAGCAGGGTTCGACACTGAAGCTTTCTTT. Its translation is CASSEAGFDTEAFF.